Listed below are T cell receptor beta chains from one sample, sequenced in a study of spatial heterogeneity in lung cancer. TCRdb processed the 5' RACE reads anew with MiXCR; each CDR3 protein has one entry. Of about 100,000 distinct CDR3 sequences detected, approximately 4% appear once; the ten largest clones hold over 20%. The sample consisted of lung tumor tissue, taken at surgery. The receptors originated from a male donor with early-stage non-small cell lung cancer. The CDR3 runs from the conserved cysteine through the conserved F or W. A D gene is named only where the DNA matches it firmly. Size values are once, few and many counts, or a class for expanded clones, and some rows have none.

>many|NA|TRBJ1-1|TRBV5-1
CASAGSLNTEAFF
TGCGCCAGCGCCGGGTCTCTGAACACTGAAGCTTTCTTT
>few|NA|TRBJ1-3|TRBV10-3
CAINVGPGGSGNTIYF
TGTGCCATCAACGTAGGACCGGGCGGCTCTGGAAACACCATATATTTT
>many|TRBD2|TRBJ2-5|TRBV3-1
CASSRLAVRRRQETQYF
TGTGCCAGCAGCCGGCTAGCGGTCAGGCGGCGCCAAGAGACCCAGTACTTC
>NA|NA|TRBJ1-1|TRBV20-1
CSARVRGRNTEAFF
TGCAGTGCTAGAGTGCGGGGCAGGAACACTGAAGCTTTCTTT
>few|NA|TRBJ2-5|TRBV7-9
CASSLWGTQYF
TGTGCCAGCAGCTTATGGGGGACCCAGTACTTC
>many|TRBD2|TRBJ2-1|TRBV10-3
CAISPSGSSYNEQFF
TGTGCCATCAGCCCGAGCGGGAGCTCCTACAATGAGCAGTTCTTC
>many|NA|TRBJ2-1|TRBV6-6
CASSYPPTRYNYNEQFF
TGTGCCAGCAGTTACCCGCCAACTAGATACAACTACAATGAGCAGTTCTTC
>many|TRBD2|TRBJ2-3|TRBV7-8
CASSLSGSGTDTQYF
TGTGCCAGCAGCCTCAGCGGGAGCGGCACAGATACGCAGTATTTT
>many|NA|TRBJ2-5|TRBV12-3/TRBV12-4
CASRAQRGETQYF
TGTGCCAGCAGAGCCCAACGCGGAGAGACCCAGTACTTC
>many|TRBD1|TRBJ1-1|TRBV4-2
CASSQSKGAGTEAFF
TGTGCCAGCAGCCAATCCAAGGGGGCCGGGACTGAAGCTTTCTTT
>many|NA|TRBJ2-5|TRBV18
CASSRKQETQYF
TGTGCCAGCTCACGAAAACAAGAGACCCAGTACTTC
>many|NA|TRBJ2-2|TRBV3-1
CASSIRDLNTGELFF
TGTGCCAGCAGCATCCGGGATCTGAACACCGGGGAGCTGTTTTTT
>many|NA|TRBJ2-3|TRBV6-2/TRBV6-3
CASSYGSAGVYTDTQYF
TGTGCCAGCAGTTACGGGTCAGCAGGGGTTTACACAGATACGCAGTATTTT
>many|NA|TRBJ2-2|TRBV12-3/TRBV12-4
CASSLYWGSRSGELFF
TGTGCCAGCAGTTTGTATTGGGGTAGCAGATCCGGGGAGCTGTTTTTT
>many|TRBD1|TRBJ1-6|TRBV10-3
CAISEGQGYSPLHF
TGTGCCATCAGTGAGGGACAGGGGTATTCACCCCTCCACTTT
>NA|TRBD1|TRBJ2-7|TRBV20-1
CSVGDRGLEQYF
TGCAGTGTAGGGGACAGGGGGCTCGAGCAGTACTTC
>few|NA|TRBJ2-5|TRBV5-1
CASSLGEGPQETQYF
TGCGCCAGCAGCTTGGGCGAGGGCCCCCAAGAGACCCAGTACTTC
>many|NA|TRBJ1-1|TRBV20-1
CSARPRNTEAFF
TGCAGTGCTAGACCCCGGAACACTGAAGCTTTCTTT
>many|NA|TRBJ1-1|TRBV12-3/TRBV12-4
CASSLAGAPEAFF
TGTGCCAGCAGTTTAGCGGGGGCACCTGAAGCTTTCTTT
>many|NA|TRBJ2-1|TRBV20-1
CSAQRDQGNEQFF
TGCAGTGCCCAAAGGGACCAGGGGAATGAGCAGTTCTTC
>many|TRBD2|TRBJ2-1|TRBV3-1
CASSHRLAGVGNEQFF
TGTGCCAGCAGCCATAGATTAGCGGGAGTCGGTAATGAGCAGTTCTTC
>many|NA|TRBJ2-1|TRBV20-1
CSASPGFGSNEQFF
TGCAGTGCTAGTCCAGGGTTCGGGAGCAATGAGCAGTTCTTC
>many|NA|TRBJ2-3|TRBV5-1
CASSLPIGGDTQYF
TGCGCCAGCAGCCTACCTATCGGCGGAGATACGCAGTATTTT
>many|NA|TRBJ1-1|TRBV28
CASSFGGAGTEAFF
TGTGCCAGCAGTTTCGGGGGCGCGGGCACTGAAGCTTTCTTT
>many|NA|TRBJ2-3|TRBV28
CASSPQVAQRKDTQYF
TGTGCCAGCAGTCCCCAGGTAGCGCAAAGAAAAGATACGCAGTATTTT
>NA|TRBD1|TRBJ2-7|TRBV10-3
CAISDRDSSYEQYF
TGTGCCATCAGTGACCGGGACAGCTCCTACGAGCAGTACTTC
>many|NA|TRBJ2-7|TRBV5-1
CASKGDSLYEQYF
TGCGCCAGCAAAGGGGACTCTCTCTACGAGCAGTACTTC
>many|NA|TRBJ2-2|TRBV29-1
CSVENPSSTGELFF
TGCAGCGTTGAGAATCCTTCATCGACCGGGGAGCTGTTTTTT
>many|NA|TRBJ1-1|TRBV27
CASSFGRESPEAFF
TGTGCCAGCAGTTTCGGCAGGGAATCTCCTGAAGCTTTCTTT
>many|NA|TRBJ1-5|TRBV24-1
CATSERRKGNQPQHF
TGTGCCACCAGTGAACGCCGGAAGGGCAATCAGCCCCAGCATTTT
>many|TRBD2|TRBJ2-7|TRBV11-2
CASSSRTSRYEQYF
TGTGCCAGCAGCTCCCGGACTAGCCGATACGAGCAGTACTTC
>many|TRBD2|TRBJ2-4|TRBV28
CASRNGEGGHIQYF
TGTGCCAGCAGAAATGGGGAGGGCGGGCACATTCAGTACTTC
>few|NA|TRBJ2-3|TRBV7-9
CASAAITDTQYF
TGTGCCAGCGCCGCTATCACAGATACGCAGTATTTT